A single sample gave rise to the 5 T cell receptor beta chains below, sequenced in a study of blood T cell repertoires in COVID-19. Sequenced by immunoSEQ multiplex PCR; TCRdb stores in-frame clones only, minus some. The table includes 75,000 to 95,000 clones, around 80% detected once. Sequencing used peripheral blood. Receptor source: a man aged 60 to 75 with acute or convalescent COVID-19.

The genes are TRBV6-2 or TRBV6-3 and TRBJ1-5, with 10 bases fitting TRBD1. Per the germline V gene, CDR1 is MNHEY and CDR2 is SVGEGT. CDR3 length: 17 residues. Trimming removed 2 bases from V and 2 bases from J; junction bases left unmatched: 6. The DNA of the CDR3 is TGTGCCAGCAGTTACACCGGGACAGGGGTTGGCAATCAGCCCCAGCATTTT. Translation gives CASSYTGTGVGNQPQHF.

The CDR3 here is CSVEGRGNIYNEQFF. CDR3 bases: TGCAGCGTTGAAGGTAGGGGGAACATCTACAATGAGCAGTTCTTC. V and J are TRBV29-1 and TRBJ2-1; D might be TRBD1 (6 bases). The CDR3 covers 15 residues. Trimming pared 1 base from V and 3 bases from J, leaving 13 bases between. CDR1 is SQVTM, CDR2 ANQGSEA, per germline.

The chain employs TRBV7-2 and TRBJ1-2, with D maybe TRBD1 (5 bases). Trimming cost V 3 bases and J 6 bases, with 17 bases left between them. This CDR3 contains 15 residues. Per the germline V gene, CDR1 is SGHTA and CDR2 is FQGNSA. The DNA of the CDR3 is TGTGCCAGCAGCTTTTGGCAGGGTGATTCGGATGGCTACACCTTC. Protein sequence: CASSFWQGDSDGYTF.

This clone was counted once. The chain combines TRBV10-2 with TRBJ1-2; tentative D call: TRBD1 (6 bases). There are 17 residues in the CDR3. The germline CDR1 and CDR2 sequences are WSHSY and SAAADI. V lost 0 bases and J lost 0, with 14 bases in between. The CDR3 region has the DNA TGCGCCAGCAGTGAGTCTGACAGGACCGTGACTAACTATGGCTACACCTTC. Its protein product is CASSESDRTVTNYGYTF.

This chain links TRBV5-1 with TRBJ2-1, with TRBD2 matching 12 bases. The CDR3 runs 16 residues. V lost 2 bases to trimming and J lost 7 bases; unmatched junction nucleotides: 7. Germline V CDR1 and CDR2: SGHRS, YFSETQ. CDR3 sequence (DNA): TGCGCCAGCAGCTTCTCTAGCGGGGGGGCCATAAATGAGCAGTTCTTC. Protein product: CASSFSSGGAINEQFF.